The T cell receptor beta chain under discussion was sequenced for a study of shared clonotypes between healthy human individuals. The study drew all its donors from Caucasian adults living in Nashville, Tennessee. Investigators divided CD4+ cells into CD45RA+ naive and CD45RA-negative memory subsets. Germline V gene data show CDR1 as LNHDA and CDR2 as SQIVND (reference sequence). V dropped 3 bases and J dropped 1 base, with 6 bases sitting between them. This CDR3 is built from 14 residues. Deep was the level at which the assay was run. Sequencing used immunoSEQ multiplex PCR; TCRdb keeps in-frame clones, though not all of them. Seen here are approximately 500,000 clones, about 96% observed once, and the top ten hold about 0.057%.

The origin of this receptor is a woman between 25 and 40 years old in good health. The chain carries TRBV19 and TRBJ2-2, with unresolved D. The material sequenced was naive CD4+ T cells sorted from blood. Specified subset: CD45RA+ positively selected. The DNA of the CDR3 is TGTGCCAGTAGTATTGCAGGGAACACCGGGGAGCTGTTTTTT. This sequence encodes CASSIAGNTGELFF.